The clone carrying this T cell receptor beta chain was observed many times. Its antigen is not known. This sample was included in a study of early T cells in non-severe SARS-CoV-2 infection. At the level of the study: Sequencing input comprised bulk RNA from unsorted whole blood; chain pairing was not available.

V lost 2 bases, J lost 0 bases, and 11 bases lay in between. This CDR3 has 16 residues. Study-wide findings and caveats: VDJdb matching, biased toward anti-spike CD8 responses, missed private and CD4 specificities.

The library protocol tagged individual cDNA molecules with unique molecular identifiers. TCRdb itself ran the 5' RACE reads through MiXCR, one entry per CDR3 protein. The data hold some 76,000 distinct CDR3 sequences, with around 16% observed a single time. The genes are TRBV12-3 or TRBV12-4 and TRBJ1-5; D possibly corresponds to TRBD1 (5 bases). Sequencing was performed on whole blood. The clonotype comes from an adult who was a healthcare worker with PCR-confirmed SARS-CoV-2 infection or an uninfected control (not recorded which). The DNA of the CDR3 is TGTGCCAGCAGTTTAAAGCAGGGTCATAGCAATCAGCCCCAGCATTTT. Encoded protein: CASSLKQGHSNQPQHF.